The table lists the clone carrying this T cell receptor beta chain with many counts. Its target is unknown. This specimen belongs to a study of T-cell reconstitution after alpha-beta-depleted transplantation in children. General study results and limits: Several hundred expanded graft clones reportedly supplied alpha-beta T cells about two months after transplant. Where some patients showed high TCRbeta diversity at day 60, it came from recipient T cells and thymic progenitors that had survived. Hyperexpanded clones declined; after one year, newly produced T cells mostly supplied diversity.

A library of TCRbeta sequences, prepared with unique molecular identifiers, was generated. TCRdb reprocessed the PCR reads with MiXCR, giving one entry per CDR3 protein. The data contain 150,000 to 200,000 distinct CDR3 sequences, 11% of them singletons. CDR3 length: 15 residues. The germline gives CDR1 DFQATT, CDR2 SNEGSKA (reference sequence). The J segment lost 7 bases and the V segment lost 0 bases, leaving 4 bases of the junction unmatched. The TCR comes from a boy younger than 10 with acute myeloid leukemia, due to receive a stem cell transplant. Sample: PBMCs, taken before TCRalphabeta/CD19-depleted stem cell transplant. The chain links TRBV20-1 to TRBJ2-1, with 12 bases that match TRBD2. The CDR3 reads CSARDALAGGNEQFF. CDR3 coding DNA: TGCAGTGCTAGAGATGCACTAGCGGGGGGAAATGAGCAGTTCTTC.